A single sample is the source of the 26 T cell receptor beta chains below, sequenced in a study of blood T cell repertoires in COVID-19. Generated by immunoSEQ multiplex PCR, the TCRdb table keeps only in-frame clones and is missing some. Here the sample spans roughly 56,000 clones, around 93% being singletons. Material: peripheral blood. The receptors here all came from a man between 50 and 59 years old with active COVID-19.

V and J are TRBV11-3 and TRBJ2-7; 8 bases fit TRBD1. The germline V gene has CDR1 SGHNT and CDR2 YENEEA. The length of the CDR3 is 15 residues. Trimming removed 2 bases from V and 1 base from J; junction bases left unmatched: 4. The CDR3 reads CASSLTGQGSYEQYF. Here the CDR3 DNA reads TGTGCCAGCAGCTTAACAGGACAGGGTTCCTACGAGCAGTACTTC.

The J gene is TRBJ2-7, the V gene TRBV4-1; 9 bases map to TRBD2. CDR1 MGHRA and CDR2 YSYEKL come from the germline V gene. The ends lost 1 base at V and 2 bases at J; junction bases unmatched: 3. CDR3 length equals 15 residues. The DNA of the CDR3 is TGCGCCAGCAGCCAAGTAGCGGGGGCAGCCTACGAGCAGTACTTC. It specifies CASSQVAGAAYEQYF.

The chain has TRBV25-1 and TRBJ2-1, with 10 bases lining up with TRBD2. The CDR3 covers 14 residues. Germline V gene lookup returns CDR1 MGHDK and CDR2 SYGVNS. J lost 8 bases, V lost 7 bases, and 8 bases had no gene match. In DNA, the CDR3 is TGTGCCAGCACACCTAGCGGGAGTCAAGATGAGCAGTTCTTC. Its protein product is CASTPSGSQDEQFF.

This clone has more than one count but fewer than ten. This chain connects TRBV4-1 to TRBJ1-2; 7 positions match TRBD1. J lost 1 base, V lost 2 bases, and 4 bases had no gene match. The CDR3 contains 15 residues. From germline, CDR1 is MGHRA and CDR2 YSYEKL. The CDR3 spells CASSQTTGSNYGYTF. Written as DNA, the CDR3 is TGCGCCAGCAGCCAAACGACAGGGAGTAACTATGGCTACACCTTC.

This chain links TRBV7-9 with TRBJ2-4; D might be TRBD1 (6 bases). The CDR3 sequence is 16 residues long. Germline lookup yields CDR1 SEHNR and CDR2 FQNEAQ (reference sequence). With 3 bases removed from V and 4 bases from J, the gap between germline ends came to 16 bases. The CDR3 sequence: CASSFVTPRGKNIQYF. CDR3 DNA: TGTGCCAGCAGCTTCGTGACGCCGAGGGGGAAAAACATTCAGTACTTC.

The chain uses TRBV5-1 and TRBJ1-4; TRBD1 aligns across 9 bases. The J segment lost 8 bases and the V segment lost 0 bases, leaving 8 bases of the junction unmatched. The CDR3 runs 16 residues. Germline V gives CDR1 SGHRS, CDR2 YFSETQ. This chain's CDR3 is CASSLDVGTGREKLFF. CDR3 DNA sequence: TGCGCCAGCAGCTTGGACGTTGGGACAGGGCGGGAAAAACTGTTTTTT.

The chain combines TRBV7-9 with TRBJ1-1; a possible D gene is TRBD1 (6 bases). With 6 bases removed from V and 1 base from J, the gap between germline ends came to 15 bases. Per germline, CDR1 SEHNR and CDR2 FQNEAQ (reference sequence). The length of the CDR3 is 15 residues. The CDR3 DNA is TGTGCCAGCAGTCCATACAGGGTGAGGAACACTGAAGCTTTCTTT. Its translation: CASSPYRVRNTEAFF.

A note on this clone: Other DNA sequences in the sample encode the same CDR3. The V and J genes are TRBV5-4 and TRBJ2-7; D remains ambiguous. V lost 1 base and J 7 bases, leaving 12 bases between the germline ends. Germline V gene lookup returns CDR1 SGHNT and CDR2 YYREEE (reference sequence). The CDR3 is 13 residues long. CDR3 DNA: TGTGCCAGCAGCTTGTTCGCCTCGAGGGAGCAGTACTTC. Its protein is CASSLFASREQYF.

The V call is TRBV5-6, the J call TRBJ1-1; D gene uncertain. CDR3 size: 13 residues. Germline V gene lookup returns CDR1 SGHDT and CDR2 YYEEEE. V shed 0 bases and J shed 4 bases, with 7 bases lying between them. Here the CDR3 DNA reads TGTGCCAGCAGCTTGGGGCCGGGCACTGAAGCTTTCTTT. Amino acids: CASSLGPGTEAFF.

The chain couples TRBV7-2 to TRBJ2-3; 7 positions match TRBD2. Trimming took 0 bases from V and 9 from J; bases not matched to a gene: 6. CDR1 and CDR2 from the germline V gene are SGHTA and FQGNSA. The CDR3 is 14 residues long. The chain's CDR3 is CASSLAGGGGTQYF. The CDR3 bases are TGTGCCAGCAGCTTAGCAGGCGGGGGAGGCACGCAGTATTTT. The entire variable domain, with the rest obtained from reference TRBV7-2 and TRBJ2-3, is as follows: GAGVSQSPSNKVTEKGKDVELRCDPISGHTALYWYRQSLGQGLEFLIYFQGNSAPDKSGLPSDRFSAERTGGSVSTLTIQRTQQEDSAVYLCASSLAGGGGTQYFGPGTRLTVL.

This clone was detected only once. Written as DNA, the CDR3 is TGTGCTAGTGGTACCGGGACAGGGAGTACTGAAGCTTTCTTT. It translates to CASGTGTGSTEAFF. The rearrangement uses TRBV12-5 and TRBJ1-1, with 9 positions matching TRBD1. The germline gives CDR1 LGHNT, CDR2 FRNRAP. V shed 5 bases and J 5 bases; nucleotides not matched to a gene: 6. CDR3 size: 14 residues.

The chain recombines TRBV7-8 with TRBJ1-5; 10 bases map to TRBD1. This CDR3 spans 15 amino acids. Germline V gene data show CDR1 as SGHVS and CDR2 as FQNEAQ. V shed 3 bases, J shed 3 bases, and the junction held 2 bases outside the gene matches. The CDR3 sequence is CASSFGTGANQPQHF. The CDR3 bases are TGTGCCAGCAGCTTCGGGACAGGGGCCAATCAGCCCCAGCATTTT.

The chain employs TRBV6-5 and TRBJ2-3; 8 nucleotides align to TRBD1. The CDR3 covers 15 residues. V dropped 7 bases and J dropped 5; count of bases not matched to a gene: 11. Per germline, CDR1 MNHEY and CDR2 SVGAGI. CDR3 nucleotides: TGTGCCAGCAACCAAGGGACAGGACGAGGAGATACGCAGTATTTT. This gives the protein CASNQGTGRGDTQYF.

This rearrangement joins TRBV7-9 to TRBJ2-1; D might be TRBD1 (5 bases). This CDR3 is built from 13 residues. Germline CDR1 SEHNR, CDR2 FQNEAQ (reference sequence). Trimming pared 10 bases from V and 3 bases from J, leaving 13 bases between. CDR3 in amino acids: CAMDKDIYNEQFF. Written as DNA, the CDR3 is TGTGCCATGGACAAAGACATCTACAATGAGCAGTTCTTC.

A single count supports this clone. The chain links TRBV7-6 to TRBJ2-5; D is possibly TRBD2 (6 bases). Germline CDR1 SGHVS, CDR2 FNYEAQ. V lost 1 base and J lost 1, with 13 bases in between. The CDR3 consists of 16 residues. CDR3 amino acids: CASSLGAGWGQETQYF. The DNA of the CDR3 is TGTGCCAGCAGCTTAGGGGCGGGGTGGGGCCAAGAGACCCAGTACTTC.

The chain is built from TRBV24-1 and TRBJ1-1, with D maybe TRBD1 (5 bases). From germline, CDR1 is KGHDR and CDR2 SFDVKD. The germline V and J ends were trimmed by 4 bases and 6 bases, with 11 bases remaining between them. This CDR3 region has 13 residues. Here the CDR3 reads CATSDPGGAEAFF. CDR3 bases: TGTGCCACCAGTGACCCCGGGGGGGCTGAAGCTTTCTTT.

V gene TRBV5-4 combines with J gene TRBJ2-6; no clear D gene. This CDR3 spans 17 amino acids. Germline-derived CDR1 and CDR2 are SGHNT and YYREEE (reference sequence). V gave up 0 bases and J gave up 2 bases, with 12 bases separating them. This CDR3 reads CASSLDGRRAGANVLTF. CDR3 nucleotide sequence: TGTGCCAGCAGCTTGGACGGCCGACGGGCTGGGGCCAACGTCCTGACTTTC.

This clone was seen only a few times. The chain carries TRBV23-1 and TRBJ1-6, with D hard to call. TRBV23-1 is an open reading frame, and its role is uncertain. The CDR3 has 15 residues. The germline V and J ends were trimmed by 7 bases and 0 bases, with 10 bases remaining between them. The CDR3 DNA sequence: TGCGCCAGCATACAGACACGCTCCTATAATTCACCCCTCCACTTT. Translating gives CASIQTRSYNSPLHF.

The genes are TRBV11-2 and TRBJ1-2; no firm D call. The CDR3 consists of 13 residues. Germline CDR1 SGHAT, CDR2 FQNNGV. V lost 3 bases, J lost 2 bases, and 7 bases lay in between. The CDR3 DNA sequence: TGTGCCAGCAGCTTGGGAGGGAACTATGGCTACACCTTC. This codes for CASSLGGNYGYTF. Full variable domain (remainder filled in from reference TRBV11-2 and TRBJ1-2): EAGVAQSPRYKIIEKRQSVAFWCNPISGHATLYWYQQILGQGPKLLIQFQNNGVVDDSQLPKDRFSAERLKGVDSTLKIQPAKLEDSAVYLCASSLGGNYGYTFGSGTRLTVV.

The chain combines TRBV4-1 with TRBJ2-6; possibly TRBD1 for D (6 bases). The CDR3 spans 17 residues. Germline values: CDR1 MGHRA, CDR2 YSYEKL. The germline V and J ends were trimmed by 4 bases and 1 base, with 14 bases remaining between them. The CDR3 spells CASSPGQTPSGANVLTF. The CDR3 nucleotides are TGCGCCAGCAGCCCCGGACAGACCCCGTCTGGGGCCAACGTCCTGACTTTC.

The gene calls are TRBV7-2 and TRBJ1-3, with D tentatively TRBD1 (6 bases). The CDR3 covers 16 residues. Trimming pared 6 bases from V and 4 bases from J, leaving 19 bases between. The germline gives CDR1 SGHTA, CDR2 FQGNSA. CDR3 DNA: TGTGCCAGCAGACATCCCACAGGGCACTCCGGAAACACCATATATTTT. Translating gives CASRHPTGHSGNTIYF. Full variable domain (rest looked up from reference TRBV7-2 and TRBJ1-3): GAGVSQSPSNKVTEKGKDVELRCDPISGHTALYWYRQSLGQGLEFLIYFQGNSAPDKSGLPSDRFSAERTGGSVSTLTIQRTQQEDSAVYLCASRHPTGHSGNTIYFGEGSWLTVV.

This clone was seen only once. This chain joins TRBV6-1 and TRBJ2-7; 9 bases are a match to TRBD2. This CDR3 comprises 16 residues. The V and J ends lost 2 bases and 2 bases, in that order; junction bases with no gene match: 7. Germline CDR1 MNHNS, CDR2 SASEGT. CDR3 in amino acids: CASSELNAGGPYEQYF. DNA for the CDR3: TGTGCCAGCAGTGAACTCAACGCGGGAGGGCCCTACGAGCAGTACTTC.

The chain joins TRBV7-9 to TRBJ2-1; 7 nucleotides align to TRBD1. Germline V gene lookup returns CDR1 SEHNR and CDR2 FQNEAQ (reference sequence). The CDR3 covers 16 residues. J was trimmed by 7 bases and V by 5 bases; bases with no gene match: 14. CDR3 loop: CASSNPDRVFGNEQFF. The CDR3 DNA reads TGTGCCAGCAGCAACCCAGACAGGGTTTTTGGGAATGAGCAGTTCTTC.

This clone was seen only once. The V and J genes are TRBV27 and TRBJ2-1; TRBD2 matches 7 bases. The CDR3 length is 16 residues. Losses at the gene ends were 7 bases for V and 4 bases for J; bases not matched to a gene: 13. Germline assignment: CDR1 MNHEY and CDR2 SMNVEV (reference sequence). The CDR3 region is CASNRRERWGYNEQFF. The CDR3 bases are TGTGCCAGCAACAGGCGGGAGAGATGGGGATACAATGAGCAGTTCTTC.

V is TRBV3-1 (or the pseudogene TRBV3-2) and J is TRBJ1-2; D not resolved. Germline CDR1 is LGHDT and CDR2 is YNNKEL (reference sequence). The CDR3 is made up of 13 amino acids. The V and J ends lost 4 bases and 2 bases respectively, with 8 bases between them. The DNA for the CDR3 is TGTGCCAGCAGCCCAACGGGAAACTATGGCTACACCTTC. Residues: CASSPTGNYGYTF.

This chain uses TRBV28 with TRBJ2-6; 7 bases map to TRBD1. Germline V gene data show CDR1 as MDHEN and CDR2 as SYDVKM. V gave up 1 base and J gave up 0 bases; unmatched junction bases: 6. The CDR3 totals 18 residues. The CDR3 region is CASSLSRDSPSGANVLTF. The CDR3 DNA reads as TGTGCCAGCAGTTTATCTAGGGACAGCCCCTCTGGGGCCAACGTCCTGACTTTC.